This entry describes one T cell receptor (beta chain). Its antigen is still unknown. Each CDR3 protein gets one entry after TCRdb re-called the 5' RACE reads with MiXCR. Among hundreds of thousands of distinct CDR3 sequences listed, approximately 8% were seen once. The sample originates from a study of T cells after yellow fever vaccination. Across the study: With SMART-Seq v4 Ultra Low Input, the fractions containing low cell numbers were prepared.

V lost 6 bases, J lost 5 bases, and 8 bases stayed unmatched. The CDR3 runs 15 residues. Germline CDR1 reads KGHSH; CDR2 reads LQKENI. Notes on the study in general: Abundant bulk-derived clonotypes could contaminate FACS-sorted repertoires. Weaker overall, the secondary response nonetheless peaked faster (day 5 versus 15).

The starting material was CD4+ T cells sorted from PBMCs, obtained 5 days after the yellow fever booster vaccination. This sequence joins TRBV18 and TRBJ1-4; 8 bases align to TRBD1. This TCR came from a young man who received the YFV17D yellow fever vaccine. The CDR3 reads CASSRGTGLNEKLFF. The CDR3 DNA reads TGTGCCAGCTCGCGAGGGACAGGCCTCAATGAAAAACTGTTTTTT.